This T cell receptor beta chain was profiled in a study of technical replicates of blood from a few donors. The table came from immunoSEQ multiplex PCR; TCRdb's copy has only in-frame clones and leaves some out. Here the sample spans tens of thousands of clones, roughly nine tenths being singletons. The V and J ends lost 2 bases and 7 bases respectively, with 13 bases between them. This CDR3 contains 14 residues. Germline V lookup: CDR1 SGHDT, CDR2 YYEEEE. Sequencing was performed on T cells isolated from PBMCs. The chain has TRBV5-6 and TRBJ1-5; a weak D match, TRBD1 (6 bases). The source of this sequence is a human donor in good health. The CDR3 sequence: CASSLMGGGQPQHF. The CDR3 nucleotides are TGTGCCAGCAGCTTAATGGGAGGGGGACAGCCCCAGCATTTT.